This T cell receptor beta chain was retrieved from a study of OX40 agonist ivuxolimab in advanced cancers. On the study more broadly: From 23 to 79 years was the age range, with a mean of around 56 years, and nearly 85% were male. Findings and caveats of the study: At 0.1-3.0 mg/kg, partial responders had clonal expansion among the lowest observed.

As concerns this clone: Antigen specificity is unknown.

This CDR3 region has 12 residues. V was pared by 4 bases and J by 7 bases, with 9 bases between. From germline, CDR1 is SGDLS and CDR2 YYNGEE. Clones were sequenced by immunoSEQ multiplex PCR, and TCRdb holds only the in-frame ones, with some missing. Among about 77,000 clones, 85% to 90% were seen once, and the ten largest hold less than 3%. Patients with a history of autoimmune disease or on systemic immunosuppression were excluded. Blood specimens came from baseline, cycle 4 day 1, and cycle 7 day 1. The receptor's source is an adult with an advanced solid tumor such as melanoma, head and neck, liver or kidney cancer. Sequencing used CD4+ or CD8+ T cells sorted from blood, obtained in a trial of the OX40 agonist ivuxolimab. This chain connects TRBV9 to TRBJ1-3, with D unclear. In DNA form, the CDR3 reads TGTGCCAGCAGCCCCCGGGGTAACACCATATATTTT. Its translation: CASSPRGNTIYF.